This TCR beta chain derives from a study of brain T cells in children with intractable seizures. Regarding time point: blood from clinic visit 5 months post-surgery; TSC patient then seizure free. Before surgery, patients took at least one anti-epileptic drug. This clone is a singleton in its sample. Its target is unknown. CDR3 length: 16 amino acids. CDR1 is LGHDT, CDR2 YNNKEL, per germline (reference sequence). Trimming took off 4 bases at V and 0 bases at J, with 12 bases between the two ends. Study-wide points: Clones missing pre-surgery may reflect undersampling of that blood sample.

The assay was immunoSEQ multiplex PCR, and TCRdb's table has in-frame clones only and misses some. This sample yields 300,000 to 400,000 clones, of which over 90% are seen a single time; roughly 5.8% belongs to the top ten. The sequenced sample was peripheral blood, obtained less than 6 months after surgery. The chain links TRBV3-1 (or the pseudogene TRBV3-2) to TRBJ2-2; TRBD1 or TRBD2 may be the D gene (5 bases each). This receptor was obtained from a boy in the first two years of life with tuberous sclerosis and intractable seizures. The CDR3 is CASSPTRDPNTGELFF. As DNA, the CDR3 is TGTGCCAGCAGCCCGACTCGGGACCCGAACACCGGGGAGCTGTTTTTT.